This is a list of T cell receptor beta chains from one sample in a study of glioma-infiltrating T cells. Via MiXCR, TCRdb re-called the multiplex PCR reads, giving one row per CDR3 protein. In the table there are more than 20,000 distinct CDR3 sequences, 20% to 25% of which are singletons. The sequencing sample was made of glioma tissue, nonneoplastic brain tissue, or PBMCs (not recorded which). All receptors derive from a human donor with low-grade glioma or glioblastoma, undergoing nonglioma brain surgery, or in good health (not recorded which). CDR3s include the opening cysteine and the closing phenylalanine or tryptophan. D genes are given only for firm matches. Where a row states a size, it is once, few, many or the class of an expanded clone; other rows omit it.

d_call,clone_size,j_call,v_call,cdr3_aa,cdr3_nt
NA,NA,TRBJ2-2,TRBV19,CASSIRGAGELFF,TGTGCCAGTAGTATAAGGGGGGCCGGGGAGCTGTTTTTT
TRBD2,NA,TRBJ2-3,TRBV19,CASTTSSGGEGTDTQYF,TGTGCCAGTACCACAAGTAGCGGGGGGGAAGGCACAGATACGCAGTATTTT
TRBD1,NA,TRBJ2-3,TRBV7-3,CASSLRQGSTDTQYF,TGTGCCAGCAGCTTAAGACAGGGGAGCACAGATACGCAGTATTTT
NA,NA,TRBJ2-4,TRBV2,CASPRLAKNIQYF,TGTGCCAGCCCCCGTCTAGCCAAAAACATTCAGTACTTC
NA,many,TRBJ2-3,TRBV4-2,CASSQDRVDGDTQYF,TGTGCCAGCAGCCAAGATAGAGTGGATGGAGATACGCAGTATTTT
NA,NA,TRBJ2-7,TRBV3-1,CASGLGGSYEQYF,TGTGCCAGCGGCCTGGGGGGCTCCTACGAGCAGTACTTC
NA,NA,TRBJ1-5,TRBV6-2/TRBV6-3,CASSYNREVNQPQNF,TGTGCCAGCAGTTATAACAGGGAAGTTAATCAGCCCCAGAATTTT
TRBD2,NA,TRBJ2-3,TRBV6-1,CASGRLAGTSTDTKYF,TGTGCCAGCGGAAGACTAGCGGGAACCAGCACAGATACGAAGTATTTT
NA,NA,TRBJ2-7,TRBV28,CASRPGQPYEQYF,TGTGCCAGCAGACCGGGGCAACCCTACGAGCAGTACTTC
NA,medium-sized,TRBJ1-1,TRBV27,CASSSPLESEAFF,TGTGCCAGCTCGTCACCCCTTGAATCTGAAGCTTTCTTT
NA,few,TRBJ2-5,TRBV7-6,CASSPGATVEETQYF,TGTGCCAGCAGCCCAGGGGCGACAGTAGAAGAGACCCAGTACTTC
NA,medium-sized,TRBJ2-3,TRBV27,CASSFAGRDTQYF,TGTGCCAGCAGTTTTGCGGGGAGGGATACGCAGTATTTT
TRBD1,few,TRBJ2-7,TRBV12-3/TRBV12-4,CASTWTGVDEQYF,TGTGCCAGCACCTGGACAGGGGTCGACGAGCAGTACTTC
NA,many,TRBJ2-5,TRBV20-1,CSALPDGAGTQYF,TGCAGTGCCCTCCCCGACGGAGCGGGGACCCAGTACTTC
NA,NA,TRBJ2-3,TRBV11-2,CASSLEGTRDTQYF,TGTGCCAGCAGCTTAGAGGGGACCAGGGATACGCAGTATTTT
TRBD1,many,TRBJ1-1,TRBV4-3,CASSRVPGTGLTEAFF,TGCGCCAGCAGCCGAGTACCCGGGACAGGGCTGACTGAAGCTTTCTTT
TRBD1,NA,TRBJ2-2,TRBV29-1,CSAKDRLSTGELFF,TGCAGCGCAAAGGACAGGCTGAGCACCGGGGAGCTGTTTTTT
TRBD2,few,TRBJ2-4,TRBV20-1,CSASARGGLNIQYF,TGCAGTGCTAGTGCGCGGGGGGGGTTAAACATTCAGTACTTC
TRBD2,NA,TRBJ2-1,TRBV6-2/TRBV6-3,CASGRLAGGNNEQFF,TGTGCCAGCGGAAGACTAGCGGGGGGGAACAATGAGCAGTTCTTC
NA,NA,TRBJ1-1,TRBV12-3/TRBV12-4,CASIFPGRGEAFF,TGTGCCAGCATTTTCCCGGGGAGAGGTGAGGCTTTCTTT
NA,NA,TRBJ2-5,TRBV11-2,CASSLESREKETQYF,TGTGCCAGCAGCTTAGAATCTAGAGAAAAAGAGACCCAGTACTTC
TRBD1,many,TRBJ2-7,TRBV6-6,CASSYTGGISNEQYF,TGTGCCAGCAGTTACACAGGGGGGATTTCTAACGAGCAGTACTTC
NA,medium-sized,TRBJ2-5,TRBV3-1,CASSQDTATQYF,TGTGCCAGCAGCCAAGATACAGCCACCCAGTACTTC
NA,many,TRBJ1-5,TRBV6-2/TRBV6-3,CASSYGQYNQPQHF,TGTGCCAGCAGTTACGGACAGTACAATCAGCCCCAGCATTTT
NA,many,TRBJ1-1,TRBV11-1,CASSLDYAVGAFF,TGTGCCAGCAGCTTGGATTATGCGGTAGGAGCTTTCTTT
TRBD1,NA,TRBJ1-2,TRBV5-1,CASSRQGAHGYTF,TGCGCCAGCAGCCGACAGGGGGCGCATGGCTACACCTTC
TRBD1,NA,TRBJ2-7,TRBV7-9,CASSLRGQGLPERYF,TGTGCCAGCAGCTTACGAGGACAGGGGCTCCCCGAGCGGTACTTC
TRBD1,NA,TRBJ2-7,TRBV7-6,CARSPRQGSEQYF,TGTGCCCGCAGCCCGCGACAGGGGAGCGAGCAGTACTTC
NA,few,TRBJ1-1,TRBV7-2,CASSLGQSNTEAFF,TGTGCCAGCAGCTTAGGGCAGTCGAACACTGAAGCTTTCTTT